These 32 T cell receptor beta chains share one sample of origin, sequenced in a study of read filtering for tumor transcriptome and immune sequencing. From 300 to 450 ng of RNA, a library with molecular barcoded alpha/delta and beta/gamma adaptors was made. TCRdb independently ran MiXCR on the reads; one entry per CDR3 protein. The sample includes 20,000 to 25,000 distinct CDR3 sequences, 20% to 25% of them seen just once. Sequencing was done on a sample of a population of CD138-negative cells sorted from bone marrow. These TCRs come from a donor aged 40 or older with multiple myeloma.

This clonotype came up many times. The V and J genes are TRBV2 and TRBJ1-5; 9 nucleotides match TRBD1. CDR1 is SNHLY and CDR2 is FYNNEI in the germline V gene. CDR3 length equals 14 residues. V lost 5 bases, J lost 6 bases, and 5 bases stayed unmatched. The CDR3 is CASSNGQGLQPQHF. The CDR3 coding sequence is TGTGCCAGCAGTAACGGACAGGGGCTTCAGCCCCAGCATTTT.

This clonotype was seen at least ten times. The V call is TRBV2, the J call TRBJ2-7; the match to TRBD2 covers 13 bases. This CDR3 contains 15 residues. The J segment lost 5 bases and the V segment lost 6 bases, leaving 7 bases of the junction unmatched. Germline V gives CDR1 SNHLY, CDR2 FYNNEI. The CDR3 protein is CASSGLAGAVHEQYF. The CDR3 nucleotides read TGTGCCAGCAGCGGACTAGCGGGAGCCGTCCACGAGCAGTACTTC. Full variable domain (remainder filled in from reference TRBV2 and TRBJ2-7): EPEVTQTPSHQVTQMGQEVILRCVPISNHLYFYWYRQILGQKVEFLVSFYNNEISEKSEIFDDQFSVERPDGSNFTLKIRSTKLEDSAMYFCASSGLAGAVHEQYFGPGTRLTVT.

A note on this clonotype: A far larger clone is a single base away, which makes a read error likely. V and J are TRBV11-3 and TRBJ2-1, with 7 bases identical to TRBD1. The ends lost 3 bases at V and 10 bases at J; junction bases unmatched: 12. Germline V gene sequence: CDR1 SGHNT, CDR2 YENEEA. This CDR3 has 15 residues. As DNA, the CDR3 is TGTGCCAGCAGCTTTAAAGGGGGCCGGGGCAAGGAGCAGTTCTTC. As protein: CASSFKGGRGKEQFF.

The genes are TRBV28 and TRBJ1-5; maybe TRBD1 (5 bases). Germline CDR1 reads MDHEN; CDR2 reads SYDVKM. This CDR3 spans 13 amino acids. Trimming removed 6 bases at V and 6 bases at J, with 12 bases between. CDR3 sequence reads: CASSPGLGQPQHF. CDR3 sequence (DNA): TGTGCCAGCAGCCCAGGGTTGGGTCAGCCCCAGCATTTT.

At least ten counts were recorded for this clonotype. The rearrangement uses TRBV20-1 and TRBJ2-3, with 14 bases identical to TRBD2. Per germline, CDR1 DFQATT and CDR2 SNEGSKA (reference sequence). The ends lost 3 bases at V and 0 bases at J; junction bases unmatched: 5. The CDR3 is 17 amino acids. The DNA of the CDR3 is TGCAGTGCTAGGGGGACTAGCGGGAGCGGAAGCACAGATACGCAGTATTTT. Encoded protein: CSARGTSGSGSTDTQYF.

This clonotype showed up many times. The chain couples TRBV20-1 to TRBJ2-1; 8 nucleotides line up with TRBD2. CDR3 length equals 15 residues. Germline V gene data show CDR1 as DFQATT and CDR2 as SNEGSKA (reference sequence). With 5 bases clipped from V and 10 bases from J, the junction kept 16 bases outside the gene matches. For the CDR3, the DNA is TGCAGTGCTCCTGAAAATCCGGGACTAGTAAACGAGCAGTTCTTC. Its translation: CSAPENPGLVNEQFF.

CDR3 amino acids: CASQGGTGVWFF. CDR3 DNA sequence: TGTGCCAGCCAAGGAGGGACAGGGGTATGGTTCTTC. This chain connects TRBV3-1 to TRBJ2-1; the match to TRBD1 covers 10 bases. The germline CDR1 and CDR2 sequences are LGHDT and YNNKEL (reference sequence). This CDR3 is 12 amino acids long. V shed 8 bases and J 15 bases; nucleotides not matched to a gene: 10.

This clonotype has a count of ten or more. The chain recombines TRBV19 with TRBJ2-1, with TRBD1 matching over 7 bases. The CDR3 sequence is 16 residues long. The ends lost 0 bases at V and 6 bases at J; junction bases unmatched: 8. Germline values: CDR1 LNHDA, CDR2 SQIVND (reference sequence). The CDR3 nucleotides are TGTGCCAGTAGTATAGAAATCGGGAACAGGGGCAATGAGCAGTTCTTC. Translation: CASSIEIGNRGNEQFF.

This clonotype was counted only a few times. A much more abundant neighbour one base away suggests this may be a read error. The chain couples TRBV5-4 to TRBJ1-1; a possible D gene is TRBD1 (5 bases). From germline, CDR1 is SGHNT and CDR2 YYREEE (reference sequence). The CDR3 consists of 12 residues. V lost 0 bases and J 11 bases, leaving 11 bases between the germline ends. This chain's CDR3 is CASSLDRGGAFF. DNA for the CDR3: TGTGCCAGCAGCTTGGATCGGGGCGGGGCTTTCTTT.

By share, this clonotype counts as medium-sized. The J gene is TRBJ1-1, the V gene TRBV7-3; a possible D gene is TRBD1 (6 bases). The CDR3 has 16 residues. Germline values: CDR1 SGHTA, CDR2 FQGTGA. Trimming pared 3 bases from V and 3 bases from J, leaving 17 bases between. The chain's CDR3 is CASSFAQGRGDTEAFF. CDR3 coding DNA: TGTGCCAGCAGCTTCGCCCAGGGTAGGGGGGACACTGAAGCTTTCTTT.

This clonotype was seen repeatedly, ten times or more. The chain uses TRBV29-1 and TRBJ2-1, with a possible D match to TRBD2 (7 bases). V dropped 6 bases and J dropped 0 bases, with 15 bases sitting between them. The CDR3 consists of 15 residues. Germline CDR1 reads SQVTM; CDR2 reads ANQGSEA. The CDR3 region has the DNA TGCAGCGTATTAGGGGGAGGGGACTCCTACAATGAGCAGTTCTTC. Translated, it gives CSVLGGGDSYNEQFF.

The J gene is TRBJ2-7, the V gene TRBV7-8; a possible D gene is TRBD2 (6 bases). The CDR3 extends over 13 amino acids. V lost 3 bases and J 6 bases, leaving 12 bases between the germline ends. Looked up from germline, CDR1 is SGHVS and CDR2 is FQNEAQ. CDR3 protein: CASSFNSGSEQYF. The CDR3 DNA is TGTGCCAGCAGCTTTAATAGCGGAAGCGAGCAGTACTTC.

Worth noting for this clonotype: This may be a read error, as it is one base from a much larger clone. The rearrangement joins TRBV7-9 to TRBJ1-1; D is unclear. Trimming took 2 bases from V and 6 from J, leaving 10 bases between them. The germline gives CDR1 SEHNR, CDR2 FQNEAQ (reference sequence). This CDR3 is built from 13 residues. The CDR3 sequence is CASSLTNPAEAFF. The CDR3 DNA is TGTGCCAGCAGCTTAACGAACCCGGCTGAAGCTTTCTTT.

This clonotype was seen at least ten times. The chain has TRBV28 and TRBJ2-5; 11 bases fit TRBD1. Germline V lookup: CDR1 MDHEN, CDR2 SYDVKM. V was pared by 2 bases and J by 5 bases, with 4 bases of the junction left unmatched. This CDR3 contains 15 residues. This CDR3 is CASSLGQGAGETQYF. The CDR3 DNA reads as TGTGCCAGCAGTTTAGGACAGGGGGCAGGGGAGACCCAGTACTTC.

This clonotype was detected ten times or more. The chain uses TRBV20-1 and TRBJ2-1, with no clear D. This CDR3 spans 12 amino acids. Per germline, CDR1 DFQATT and CDR2 SNEGSKA (reference sequence). V gave up 3 bases and J gave up 9 bases, with 12 bases separating them. The CDR3 reads CSASGLVGEQFF. CDR3 nucleotide sequence: TGCAGTGCTAGTGGCCTTGTGGGTGAGCAGTTCTTC.

This clonotype was observed at least ten times. This rearrangement joins TRBV29-1 to TRBJ1-1; TRBD1 is a possible D gene (6 bases). Trimming removed 4 bases at V and 5 bases at J, with 14 bases between. The CDR3 sequence is 13 residues long. CDR1 and CDR2 from the germline V gene are SQVTM and ANQGSEA. This CDR3 reads CSVVRTAGTEAFF. For the CDR3, the DNA is TGCAGCGTTGTCCGGACAGCGGGGACTGAAGCTTTCTTT. Full variable domain (missing parts from reference TRBV29-1 and TRBJ1-1): SAVISQKPSRDICQRGTSLTIQCQVDSQVTMMFWYRQQPGQSLTLIATANQGSEATYESGFVIDKFPISRPNLTFSTLTVSNMSPEDSSIYLCSVVRTAGTEAFFGQGTRLTVV.

In its sample, this clonotype was seen many times. V gene TRBV29-1 combines with J gene TRBJ2-2, with D possibly being TRBD2 (5 bases). The CDR3 extends over 13 amino acids. Looked up from germline, CDR1 is SQVTM and CDR2 is ANQGSEA. V shed 5 bases and J shed 4 bases, with 11 bases lying between them. The CDR3 is CSVRAGRTGELFF. CDR3 bases: TGCAGCGTTCGGGCGGGCCGCACCGGGGAGCTGTTTTTT.

Concerning this clonotype: It is likely a read error: a sequence one base away is far more abundant. The chain employs TRBV11-3 and TRBJ2-1; 7 nucleotides line up with TRBD1. This CDR3 is 15 amino acids long. The germline V gene encodes CDR1 SGHNT and CDR2 YENEEA. The DNA of the CDR3 is TGTGCCAGCAGCTTTAAAGGGGGCCGGGGCAATGTGCAGTTCTTC. It specifies CASSFKGGRGNVQFF.

A few counts support this clonotype. This chain connects TRBV2 to TRBJ2-7; a weak D match, TRBD2 (6 bases). The germline V gene encodes CDR1 SNHLY and CDR2 FYNNEI. The V end lost 4 bases, the J end lost 4 bases, and 11 bases lay between the germline ends. This CDR3 comprises 13 residues. This chain's CDR3 is CASSVTRAYEQYF. The CDR3 nucleotides read TGTGCCAGCAGTGTGACTAGAGCTTACGAGCAGTACTTC.

In its sample, this clonotype was seen many times. This sequence joins TRBV18 and TRBJ1-5, with a possible D match to TRBD1 (6 bases). Trimming removed 0 bases at V and 4 bases at J, with 7 bases between. This CDR3 contains 14 residues. CDR1 is KGHSH, CDR2 LQKENI, per germline. The CDR3 DNA is TGTGCCAGCTCACCACCGGGACAAAATCAGCCCCAGCATTTT. Translated, it gives CASSPPGQNQPQHF.

This clonotype was counted many times. The chain uses TRBV20-1 and TRBJ2-5; tentative D call: TRBD2 (5 bases). Germline V CDR1 and CDR2: DFQATT, SNEGSKA (reference sequence). The CDR3 runs to 14 residues. Deletions cut 0 bases from V and 3 bases from J, with 11 bases between. The CDR3 sequence: CSAREGRREETQYF. As DNA, the CDR3 is TGCAGTGCTAGAGAAGGGAGACGTGAAGAGACCCAGTACTTC.

The chain recombines TRBV7-9 with TRBJ2-7; 8 bases map to TRBD1. The trim removed 8 bases at V and 4 bases at J, leaving 10 bases unmatched. The CDR3 extends over 14 amino acids. CDR1 is SEHNR, CDR2 FQNEAQ, per germline (reference sequence). The CDR3 region is CASGAPGQVYEQYF. The CDR3 DNA follows: TGTGCCAGCGGGGCCCCGGGACAGGTGTACGAGCAGTACTTC.

There are a few counts of this clonotype. The chain joins TRBV19 to TRBJ2-1; TRBD2 matches 10 bases. V was clipped by 7 bases and J by 1 base; unmatched bases: 10. The length of the CDR3 is 17 residues. The V gene's germline CDR1 is LNHDA and CDR2 SQIVND (reference sequence). CDR3 sequence (DNA): TGTGCCAGTACGGGTGCTAGCGGGAGTGGGTCCTACAATGAGCAGTTCTTC. Protein sequence: CASTGASGSGSYNEQFF.

With regard to this clonotype: It may be a read error: a sequence one base away is much more abundant. The V and J genes are TRBV6-5 and TRBJ2-1; either TRBD1 or TRBD2 may fit D (6 bases each). This CDR3 is built from 14 residues. Germline assignment: CDR1 MNHEY and CDR2 SVGAGI. DNA for the CDR3: TGTGCCAGCACCCCCGGAGGGGGGTACGGGGAGCAGTCCTTC. The encoded protein is CASTPGGGYGEQSF.

Worth noting for this clonotype: The conserved final phenylalanine or tryptophan is absent from the CDR3, which likely points to a read error. The CDR3 region is CSARVAGGYSYNEQFL. The CDR3 DNA reads as TGCAGTGCTAGAGTAGCGGGAGGGTACTCCTACAATGAGCAGTTCCTC. This chain uses TRBV20-1 with TRBJ2-1, with 11 nucleotides matching TRBD2. This CDR3 has 16 amino acids. The germline V gene has CDR1 DFQATT and CDR2 SNEGSKA (reference sequence). V was clipped by 1 base and J by 0 bases; unmatched bases: 2.

This clonotype was detected many times. The V call is TRBV29-1, the J call TRBJ2-7; 8 nucleotides line up with TRBD1. This CDR3 region has 13 residues. The V gene's germline CDR1 is SQVTM and CDR2 ANQGSEA. V lost 1 base and J lost 4; bases outside the gene matches: 3. The CDR3 DNA sequence: TGCAGCGTTGAAGTCCGGGACAGGTACGAGCAGTACTTC. Translation: CSVEVRDRYEQYF.

This clonotype was picked up many times. The rearrangement joins TRBV12-3 or TRBV12-4 to TRBJ2-7, with 11 nucleotides matching TRBD2. The CDR3 is 16 residues long. V shed 6 bases and J 2 bases; nucleotides not matched to a gene: 9. CDR3 DNA sequence: TGTGCCAGCAGCCACGCCCGACTAGCGGGAACCTACGAGCAGTACTTC. This codes for CASSHARLAGTYEQYF.

Regarding this clonotype: A much larger clone differs from this one at a single base, so this may be a read error. The missing conserved phenylalanine or tryptophan at the end of this CDR3 makes a read error likely. V gene TRBV18 combines with J gene TRBJ1-5; D is unresolved. The CDR3 extends over 13 amino acids. Trimming took 5 bases from V and 1 from J, leaving 6 bases between them. Germline V lookup: CDR1 KGHSH, CDR2 LQKENI. In DNA, the CDR3 is TGTGCCAGCTCAGTGGACAGCAATCAGCCCCAGCATCTT. Protein product: CASSVDSNQPQHL.

There are many counts of this clonotype. V gene TRBV9 combines with J gene TRBJ2-6; 7 bases are a match to TRBD1. V lost 3 bases and J lost 0; bases outside the gene matches: 9. CDR1 and CDR2 (germline): SGDLS, YYNGEE. The CDR3 sequence is 18 residues long. The CDR3 is CASSAPGTAPSGANVLTF. In DNA, the CDR3 is TGTGCCAGCAGCGCCCCAGGGACAGCTCCCTCTGGGGCCAACGTCCTGACTTTC.

This clonotype was seen ten or more times. This rearrangement joins TRBV20-1 to TRBJ2-2; D is unclear. Germline values: CDR1 DFQATT, CDR2 SNEGSKA (reference sequence). This CDR3 comprises 14 residues. Trimming pared 5 bases from V and 6 bases from J, leaving 16 bases between. Here the CDR3 reads CSAPTYGPPGELFF. In DNA, the CDR3 is TGCAGTGCTCCGACCTATGGGCCTCCCGGGGAGCTGTTTTTT.

This clonotype came up many times. V usage is TRBV6-5 and J usage is TRBJ2-3; 9 bases match TRBD2. The CDR3 contains 17 residues. CDR1 and CDR2 from the germline V gene are MNHEY and SVGAGI. Trimming took 2 bases from V and 0 from J; bases not matched to a gene: 6. CDR3 region: CASSYTFTSGSTDTQYF. CDR3 DNA: TGTGCCAGCAGTTACACCTTCACTAGCGGGAGCACAGATACGCAGTATTTT.

This clonotype was seen repeatedly, ten times or more. The chain couples TRBV6-5 to TRBJ2-1; 14 bases are a match to TRBD2. Germline CDR1 and CDR2: MNHEY and SVGAGI. V shed 7 bases and J 0 bases; nucleotides not matched to a gene: 5. The CDR3 is made up of 17 amino acids. CDR3 sequence reads: CASTGLAGVGSYNEQFF. The CDR3 DNA is TGTGCCAGCACGGGACTAGCGGGAGTGGGCTCCTACAATGAGCAGTTCTTC.